This TCR beta chain was recovered during a study of blood T cell repertoires in COVID-19. Study context: Nucleic acid was either cDNA or gDNA, and it came from T cells, B-cell-depleted T cells, or PBMCs.

The CDR3 has 14 amino acids. Germline assignment: CDR1 SGHRS and CDR2 YFSETQ. Trimming took 3 bases from V and 6 from J; bases not matched to a gene: 7. In the source study's methods: The authors estimated nucleated cell counts from reference gene primer amplification. Libraries were prepared by immunoSEQ multiplex PCR; TCRdb keeps only in-frame clonotypes and omits some of them. For V, J and clone size, that table is used; D and trimming come from the DNA. The top ten hold 0.82% of the sample, which has 200,000 to 250,000 clones, around 90% seen once. Patients in Seattle were enrolled during active infection, then followed longitudinally.

The sequenced sample was peripheral blood. This TCR derives from a man in his 60s with COVID-19, enrolled during active disease. The gene calls are TRBV5-1 and TRBJ1-1, with 8 nucleotides matching TRBD1. For the CDR3, the DNA is TGCGCCAGCAGCTCGCAGGGGGCTTTCCCTGAAGCTTTCTTT. It codes for CASSSQGAFPEAFF.